Reported below is one T cell receptor beta chain. Antigen unknown. The RNA input was about 0.5 to 1 ug, and it was reverse transcribed with random hexamers. The authors amplified TCR beta CDR3 across 54 Vbeta and 13 Jbeta using immunoSEQ multiplex PCR. TCRdb independently ran MiXCR on the immunoSEQ multiplex PCR reads; one entry per CDR3 protein. The sample lists roughly 150,000 distinct CDR3 sequences, about 95% occurring once. The entry originates in a study of CD8 T cells in Susac syndrome. Study-wide results and limits: The CD4+ T cell repertoires from Susac syndrome exhibited no clonal expansion.

The V and J ends lost 5 bases and 12 bases respectively, with 17 bases between them. The germline V gene encodes CDR1 DFQATT and CDR2 SNEGSKA (reference sequence). The CDR3 has 12 residues. The chain uses TRBV20-1 and TRBJ2-1; D unclear. Sequencing used CD4+ T cells from PBMCs. The sequence was collected from a human donor with Susac syndrome. The CDR3 DNA reads as TGCAGTGCTCTAATTGATCCCGGCGGGCAGTTCTTC. This sequence encodes CSALIDPGGQFF.